Listed below are T cell receptor beta chains from one sample, sequenced in a study of cytomegalovirus exposure and HLA in healthy donors. Sequenced by immunoSEQ multiplex PCR; TCRdb stores in-frame clones only, minus some. The data show around 180,000 clones, over 75% seen once. The source material was PBMCs. These receptors were collected from a girl under three years old in good health and CMV-seronegative. Each CDR3 is given with its conserved first and last residue. A D gene is named only where the DNA matches it firmly. Clone size, where shown, is once, few, many, or a class for clones that have expanded.

>TRBJ2-4|TRBV5-4|-|TRBD1
CASGQGGDIQYF
TGTGCCAGCGGACAGGGTGGGGACATTCAGTACTTC
>TRBJ1-5|TRBV15|-|-
CATSRDRTGSQPQHF
TGTGCCACCAGCAGAGATCGTACAGGGAGTCAGCCCCAGCATTTT
>TRBJ2-3|TRBV19|-|-
CASSLTTPSTDTQYF
TGTGCCAGTAGCCTGACTACTCCTTCCACAGATACGCAGTATTTT
>TRBJ1-2|TRBV9|-|-
CASSIGGRGYTF
TGTGCCAGCAGCATCGGGGGGAGAGGCTACACCTTC
>TRBJ1-2|TRBV7-7|-|-
CASSPITANYGYTF
TGTGCTAGCAGCCCGATAACTGCTAACTATGGCTACACCTTC
>TRBJ1-3|TRBV4-1|-|TRBD1
CASSQGQGETLSGNTIYF
TGCGCCAGCAGCCAAGGACAGGGGGAAACTTTATCTGGAAACACCATATATTTT
>TRBJ2-7|TRBV5-1|-|-
CASSLAGETYEQYF
TGCGCCAGCAGCTTGGCGGGGGAGACCTACGAGCAGTACTTC
>TRBJ1-3|TRBV11-2|-|-
CASSFTGSGNTIYF
TGTGCCAGCAGCTTCACAGGGTCTGGAAACACCATATATTTT
>TRBJ2-7|TRBV7-6|-|TRBD1
CASGDRGSSYEQYF
TGTGCCAGCGGGGACAGGGGTAGCTCCTACGAGCAGTACTTC
>TRBJ2-1|TRBV7-9|few|-
CASSLARDNEQFF
TGTGCCAGCAGCTTAGCACGAGACAATGAGCAGTTCTTC
>TRBJ2-7|TRBV4-2|once|TRBD2
CASSQAVGGTSGRGLVRYEQYF
TGTGCCAGCAGCCAAGCCGTAGGGGGGACTAGCGGGAGGGGCTTGGTTCGTTACGAGCAGTACTTC
>TRBJ2-7|TRBV23-1|-|TRBD2
CASSQRFACGGAPPCSYEQYF
TGCGCCAGCAGTCAGAGGTTTGCATGCGGGGGTGCACCTCCGTGCTCCTACGAGCAGTACTTC
>TRBJ2-7|TRBV9|-|-
CASSGDSLSYEQYF
TGTGCCAGCAGCGGGGACTCACTATCCTACGAGCAGTACTTC
>TRBJ2-1|TRBV4-3|-|TRBD2
CASSQAGTSGYNEQFF
TGCGCCAGCAGCCAAGCCGGGACTAGCGGGTACAATGAGCAGTTCTTC
>TRBJ1-1|TRBV18|-|TRBD1
CATGGTGITEAFF
TGTGCCACGGGGGGGACAGGGATCACTGAAGCTTTCTTT
>TRBJ2-2|TRBV5-1|few|-
CASSFVKGRGPGELFF
TGCGCCAGCAGCTTTGTTAAGGGCAGGGGCCCCGGGGAGCTGTTTTTT
>TRBJ1-5|TRBV9|once|-
CASSVDGGSNQPQHF
TGTGCCAGCAGCGTAGATGGCGGGAGCAATCAGCCCCAGCATTTT
>TRBJ2-4|TRBV11-2|-|-
CASSFTPLRGTLAKNIQYF
TGTGCCAGCAGCTTCACGCCGCTCAGGGGTACACTAGCCAAAAACATTCAGTACTTC
>TRBJ1-6|TRBV9|-|-
CASSSRSGVGPLHF
TGTGCCAGCAGCTCCAGATCAGGGGTGGGCCCCCTCCACTTT
>TRBJ2-7|TRBV11-1|-|TRBD1
CASSSQDRGREQYF
TGTGCCAGCAGCTCCCAGGACAGGGGGCGGGAGCAGTACTTC